This T cell receptor beta chain came from a study of beta chain features in type 1 diabetes. This clone was counted a few times. The authors reverse transcribed all of the isolated RNA, so sequencing captured expressed TCRB transcripts. Clones were read by immunoSEQ multiplex PCR, and TCRdb kept only the in-frame ones, dropping some. The sample holds 150,000 to 190,000 clones, over 8.5% seen once. The germline CDR1 and CDR2 sequences are SGHTA and FQGNSA. There are 14 residues in the CDR3. V was cut by 1 base and J by 2 bases, with 9 bases left in between. Material for sequencing was central memory CD4+ T cells from blood. This chain links TRBV7-2 with TRBJ2-7, with D perhaps matching TRBD1 (5 bases). This receptor was obtained from a young man in good health. The DNA of the CDR3 is TGTGCCAGCAGCTTAGGGGGCTACACCTACGAGCAGTACTTC. This translates into CASSLGGYTYEQYF.